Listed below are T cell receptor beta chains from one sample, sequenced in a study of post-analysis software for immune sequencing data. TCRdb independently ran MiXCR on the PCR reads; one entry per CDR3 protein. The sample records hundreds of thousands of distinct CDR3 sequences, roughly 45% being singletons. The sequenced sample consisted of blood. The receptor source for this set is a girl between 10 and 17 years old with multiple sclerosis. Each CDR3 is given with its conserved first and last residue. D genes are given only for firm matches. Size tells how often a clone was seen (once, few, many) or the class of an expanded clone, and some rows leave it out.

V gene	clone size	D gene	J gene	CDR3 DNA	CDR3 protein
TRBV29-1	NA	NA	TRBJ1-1	TGCAGCGTTGAGGCCAGCCCGAACACTGAAGCTTTCTTT	CSVEASPNTEAFF
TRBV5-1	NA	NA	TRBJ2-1	TGCGCCAGCAGCGTTGGGACTGGGAATGAGCAGTTCTTC	CASSVGTGNEQFF
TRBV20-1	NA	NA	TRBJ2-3	TGCAGTGCTTGGACGGCTAGCACAGATACGCAGTATTTT	CSAWTASTDTQYF
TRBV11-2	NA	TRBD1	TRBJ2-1	TGTGCCAGCAGCGCGCGTCCCGGGACAGGGTTCGACTACAATGAGCAGTTCTTC	CASSARPGTGFDYNEQFF
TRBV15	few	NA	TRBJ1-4	TGTGCCACCAGCCTGACAGGAAGGAATGAAAAACTGTTTTTT	CATSLTGRNEKLFF
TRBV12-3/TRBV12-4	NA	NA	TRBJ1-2	TGTGCCAGCAGTTCACATCAGGGGAACTATGGCTACACCTTC	CASSSHQGNYGYTF
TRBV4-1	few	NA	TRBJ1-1	TGCGCCAGCAGCCTAACCCGGGGGGAGAACACTGAAGCTTTCTTT	CASSLTRGENTEAFF
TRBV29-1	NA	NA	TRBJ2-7	TGCAGCGCGGAGGACGCGAGCTCCTACGAGCAGTACTTC	CSAEDASSYEQYF
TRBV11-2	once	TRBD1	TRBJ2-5	TGTGCCAGCAGGGGGACAGGGGGCATCGAAGAGACCCAGTACTTC	CASRGTGGIEETQYF
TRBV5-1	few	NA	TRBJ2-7	TGCGCCAGCAGCTCCGGGACAACGGACTTGGACGAGCAGTACTTC	CASSSGTTDLDEQYF
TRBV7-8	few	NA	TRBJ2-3	TGTGCCAGCACCTGGGGCGGGAGCACAGATACGCAGTATTTT	CASTWGGSTDTQYF
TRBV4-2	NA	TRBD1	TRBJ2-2	TGTGCCAGCAGCCAAGATAGACAGGGGAACACCGGGGAGCTGTTTTTT	CASSQDRQGNTGELFF
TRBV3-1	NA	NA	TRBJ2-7	TGTGCCAGCAGCCACAGTCAAGGGGACGCCAACTCCTACGAGCAGTACTTC	CASSHSQGDANSYEQYF
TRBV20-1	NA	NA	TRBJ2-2	TGCAGTGCTAGACAACAGGGCGTCGGGGAGCTGTTTTTT	CSARQQGVGELFF